These 29 T cell receptor beta chains originate from one sample sequenced in a study of chemoradiotherapy in HPV16-positive cancers. Method: immunoSEQ multiplex PCR; TCRdb's copy keeps in-frame clones and lacks some. The sample consists of just over 7,500 clones, about 80% of them appearing once. Sample: blood, taken from a patient who underwent chemoradiotherapy. These receptors originate from a human donor with HPV-associated anogenital cancer.

This clone has more than one count but fewer than ten. The chain employs TRBV7-6 and TRBJ2-2, with D unclear. The V end was cut by 2 bases, the J end by 10 bases, with 11 bases between. The CDR3 runs 13 residues. Germline V lookup: CDR1 SGHVS, CDR2 FNYEAQ. The CDR3 DNA follows: TGTGCCAGCAGCTTAACGGGCATTTCGGAGCTGTTTTTT. It encodes CASSLTGISELFF.

J is TRBJ1-4 and V is TRBV28; weak D call: TRBD1 (5 bases). Germline CDR1 is MDHEN and CDR2 is SYDVKM. The CDR3 has 16 amino acids. The ends were cut back, 3 bases at V and 2 bases at J, with 13 bases in the middle. The CDR3 sequence is CASSFPGRGTNEKLFF. The CDR3 coding sequence is TGTGCCAGCAGTTTCCCAGGGCGGGGTACTAATGAAAAACTGTTTTTT.

The CDR3 protein is CASYQGGTQYF. The CDR3, as DNA: TGTGCCAGCTATCAGGGGGGGACCCAGTACTTC. The V and J genes are TRBV6-5 and TRBJ2-5, with a weak D call TRBD1 (7 bases). CDR3 length equals 11 residues. Germline V lookup: CDR1 MNHEY, CDR2 SVGAGI. Trimming took off 8 bases at V and 7 bases at J, with 11 bases between the two ends.

This clone appeared once. The genes are TRBV6-4 and TRBJ2-1; the D is unclear. CDR1 is MRHNA and CDR2 is SNTAGT in the germline V gene. V was pared by 8 bases and J by 0 bases, with 8 bases between. The CDR3 totals 13 residues. CDR3 in amino acids: CASSQDSYNEQFF. The CDR3 region has the DNA TGTGCCAGCTCCCAGGACTCCTACAATGAGCAGTTCTTC.

This chain connects TRBV29-1 to TRBJ2-7; D is unresolved. There are 11 residues in the CDR3. The ends were cut back, 4 bases at V and 5 bases at J, with 9 bases in the middle. Germline CDR1 is SQVTM and CDR2 is ANQGSEA. The DNA for the CDR3 is TGCAGCGTTGGGGTGGGCCACGAGCAGTACTTC. Translated, it gives CSVGVGHEQYF.

The CDR3 here is CASSQDPSSGSDTQYF. CDR3 coding DNA: TGCGCCAGCAGCCAAGACCCCTCTAGCGGGTCAGATACGCAGTATTTT. This sequence joins TRBV4-3 and TRBJ2-3; 8 bases agree with TRBD2. V lost 0 bases, J lost 4 bases, and 6 bases stayed unmatched. The CDR3 sequence is 16 residues long. Germline V gives CDR1 LGHNA, CDR2 YSLEER.

This clone showed up just once. The rearrangement joins TRBV6-1 to TRBJ2-1; 13 bases line up with TRBD2. CDR3 length: 15 amino acids. Germline loops: CDR1 MNHNS, CDR2 SASEGT. V was pared by 5 bases and J by 5 bases, with 3 bases of the junction left unmatched. CDR3 nucleotides: TGTGCCAGCAGTCCCGGGACTAGCGGGAACAATGAGCAGTTCTTC. Amino acid sequence: CASSPGTSGNNEQFF.

The chain carries TRBV10-3 and TRBJ1-6; D is unclear. Per the germline V gene, CDR1 is ENHRY and CDR2 is SYGVKD. V dropped 0 bases and J dropped 7 bases, with 19 bases sitting between them. This CDR3 spans 18 amino acids. The CDR3 bases are TGTGCCATCAGTGAGTCCTTGGTGACTCGGGCGCGAAATTCACCCCTCCACTTT. Protein: CAISESLVTRARNSPLHF.

This clone came up once. The chain employs TRBV7-9 and TRBJ2-5; the match to TRBD1 covers 9 bases. From germline, CDR1 is SEHNR and CDR2 FQNEAQ (reference sequence). This CDR3 has 14 residues. The V and J ends lost 7 bases and 3 bases, in that order; junction bases with no gene match: 6. This CDR3 reads CASKSTGGEETQYF. DNA of the CDR3: TGTGCCAGCAAGTCGACAGGGGGTGAAGAGACCCAGTACTTC.

This chain connects TRBV7-9 to TRBJ1-3; D may be TRBD1 (6 bases). The CDR3 loop spans 14 amino acids. The V gene's germline CDR1 is SEHNR and CDR2 FQNEAQ (reference sequence). V shed 5 bases and J shed 4 bases, with 12 bases lying between them. The CDR3 sequence is CASSHNRAGNTIYF. The DNA of the CDR3 is TGTGCCAGCAGCCATAACAGGGCCGGAAACACCATATATTTT.

The chain employs TRBV9 and TRBJ1-1; no reliable D call. The CDR3 spans 13 residues. V was pared by 0 bases and J by 3 bases, with 6 bases between. CDR1 and CDR2 (germline): SGDLS, YYNGEE. The CDR3 DNA reads TGTGCCAGCAGCGTAGACAAAGACACTGAAGCTTTCTTT. This translates into CASSVDKDTEAFF.

V and J are TRBV19 and TRBJ2-1; 10 nucleotides align to TRBD2. V was clipped by 7 bases and J by 8 bases; unmatched bases: 11. This CDR3 spans 15 amino acids. The germline CDR1 and CDR2 sequences are LNHDA and SQIVND (reference sequence). CDR3: CASKASGGAGDEQFF. In nucleotides, the CDR3 is TGTGCCAGTAAGGCTAGCGGGGGCGCCGGGGATGAGCAGTTCTTC.

The rearrangement joins TRBV7-9 to TRBJ1-2, with 9 bases fitting TRBD1. V lost 5 bases to trimming and J lost 8 bases; unmatched junction nucleotides: 9. The CDR3 is 14 residues long. Germline CDR1 SEHNR, CDR2 FQNEAQ (reference sequence). The CDR3 region has the DNA TGTGCCAGCAGCCGTACCGGGACAGGGAGCGGCTACACCTTC. This encodes CASSRTGTGSGYTF.

The chain links TRBV13 to TRBJ1-1; TRBD1 matches 9 bases. J was trimmed by 2 bases and V by 6 bases; bases with no gene match: 7. Germline CDR1 and CDR2: PRHDT and FYEKMQ (reference sequence). The CDR3 covers 15 residues. The CDR3 sequence: CASSYRGQGNTEAFF. CDR3 coding DNA: TGTGCCAGCAGTTACCGGGGACAGGGCAACACTGAAGCTTTCTTT.

The genes are TRBV28 and TRBJ2-2; D gene ambiguous. With 3 bases removed from V and 5 bases from J, the gap between germline ends came to 4 bases. Germline lookup yields CDR1 MDHEN and CDR2 SYDVKM. The CDR3 loop spans 12 amino acids. The CDR3 spells CASSLETGELFF. For the CDR3, the DNA is TGTGCCAGCAGTTTGGAGACCGGGGAGCTGTTTTTT. The whole variable domain, remainder taken from reference TRBV28 and TRBJ2-2, is DVKVTQSSRYLVKRTGEKVFLECVQDMDHENMFWYRQDPGLGLRLIYFSYDVKMKEKGDIPEGYSVSREKKERFSLILESASTNQTSMYLCASSLETGELFFGEGSRLTVL.

This clone is a singleton in its sample. The chain combines TRBV11-3 with TRBJ2-5, with D possibly matching TRBD1 (7 bases). The J call could be wrong; TRBJ2-7 is a better fit for the DNA end. This CDR3 has 13 residues. CDR1 and CDR2 (germline): SGHNT, YENEEA. For the CDR3, the DNA is TGTGCCAGCAGCCGGGGGACAGCGGACGAGCAGTACTTC. Translated: CASSRGTADEQYF.

V gene TRBV19 combines with J gene TRBJ1-1; D remains ambiguous. The CDR3 contains 13 residues. V lost 10 bases and J lost 3, with 15 bases in between. Germline values: CDR1 LNHDA, CDR2 SQIVND (reference sequence). The CDR3 sequence: CATRVFSHTEAFF. The DNA for the CDR3 is TGTGCCACCCGGGTTTTTAGCCACACTGAAGCTTTCTTT.

This chain uses TRBV7-6 with TRBJ2-2, with TRBD2 matching over 7 bases. The CDR3 runs 16 residues. Germline V gene data show CDR1 as SGHVS and CDR2 as FNYEAQ. Losses at the gene ends were 5 bases for V and 1 base for J; bases not matched to a gene: 7. The CDR3 DNA follows: TGTGCCAGCAGCCTAGTCTCGGGGGGGAACACCGGGGAGCTGTTTTTT. Translating it yields CASSLVSGGNTGELFF.

The J gene is TRBJ1-4, the V gene TRBV5-8; the match to TRBD1 covers 9 bases. V lost 6 bases and J lost 7; bases outside the gene matches: 4. The CDR3 covers 13 residues. Germline assignment: CDR1 SGHTS and CDR2 YDEGEE. This CDR3 is CASNKGQGEKLFF. As DNA, the CDR3 is TGTGCCAGCAATAAGGGACAGGGTGAAAAACTGTTTTTT.

CDR3 in amino acids: CASSYGDFSYEQYF. CDR3 DNA: TGTGCCAGCAGCTACGGGGACTTTTCCTACGAGCAGTACTTC. The chain employs TRBV13 and TRBJ2-7; D may be TRBD2 (6 bases). Germline CDR1 reads PRHDT; CDR2 reads FYEKMQ (reference sequence). This CDR3 spans 14 amino acids. V was clipped by 4 bases and J by 1 base, with 11 bases between them.

CDR3 protein: CASRLQGGQPQHF. CDR3 nucleotide sequence: TGTGCCAGCAGGCTACAGGGTGGCCAGCCCCAGCATTTT. V usage is TRBV28 and J usage is TRBJ1-5; possible D gene TRBD1, 6 bases. Per the germline V gene, CDR1 is MDHEN and CDR2 is SYDVKM. With 6 bases removed from V and 7 bases from J, the gap between germline ends came to 13 bases. The CDR3 extends over 13 amino acids.

The chain employs TRBV19 and TRBJ1-5, with a weak D call TRBD1 (6 bases). This CDR3 region has 16 residues. V was trimmed by 2 bases and J by 7 bases, leaving 18 bases between them. Germline CDR1 LNHDA, CDR2 SQIVND (reference sequence). The CDR3 DNA is TGTGCCAGTAGTATAAAGGGGGGGCCTGGAGGGCAGCCCCAGCATTTT. Translating it yields CASSIKGGPGGQPQHF.

This clone was seen a few times. The gene calls are TRBV6-6 and TRBJ2-7; 10 positions match TRBD1. Per germline, CDR1 MNHNY and CDR2 SVGAGI (reference sequence). The CDR3 has 13 residues. With 6 bases clipped from V and 6 bases from J, the junction kept 5 bases outside the gene matches. CDR3: CASRGTGVSEQYF. The CDR3 DNA reads TGTGCCAGCAGAGGGACAGGGGTGTCCGAGCAGTACTTC.

The CDR3 spells CASSPGVTSDTQYF. For the CDR3, the DNA is TGTGCCAGCAGCCCAGGAGTCACCTCGGATACGCAGTATTTT. The chain links TRBV11-2 to TRBJ2-3; D call uncertain. The CDR3 totals 14 residues. CDR1 and CDR2 (germline): SGHAT, FQNNGV. Trimming shortened V by 5 bases and J by 6 bases, and 15 bases separated the two germline ends.

This clone has a single count. The chain has TRBV19 and TRBJ2-3, with a tentative D call TRBD2 (5 bases). The ends were cut back, 3 bases at V and 0 bases at J, with 10 bases in the middle. This CDR3 region has 15 residues. Germline V lookup: CDR1 LNHDA, CDR2 SQIVND (reference sequence). This CDR3 is CASSIRRASTDTQYF. The CDR3 DNA reads TGTGCCAGTAGTATCAGGCGGGCGAGCACAGATACGCAGTATTTT.

This sequence joins TRBV28 and TRBJ1-2; 10 nucleotides line up with TRBD1. The germline gives CDR1 MDHEN, CDR2 SYDVKM. The CDR3 is 13 residues long. The junction had 6 bases not matched to a gene; V was cut back by 6 bases and J by 8 bases. The CDR3: CASRSTGGQGYTF. CDR3 in DNA: TGTGCCAGCAGGTCGACAGGGGGCCAGGGCTACACCTTC.

The chain carries TRBV7-2 and TRBJ2-7, with 8 nucleotides matching TRBD2. The CDR3 totals 14 residues. V shed 4 bases and J 2 bases; nucleotides not matched to a gene: 4. The germline V gene has CDR1 SGHTA and CDR2 FQGNSA. In DNA, the CDR3 is TGTGCCAGCAGCTCCCCGGGACTAGCCTACGAGCAGTACTTC. Amino acid sequence: CASSSPGLAYEQYF.

This clone is a singleton in its sample. The CDR3 bases are TGTGCCAGCAGCTTGGCCGGAAGGGAAGGAGAGACCCAGTACTTC. Amino acids: CASSLAGREGETQYF. This chain links TRBV5-8 with TRBJ2-5; no firm D call. Germline values: CDR1 SGHTS, CDR2 YDEGEE. CDR3 length equals 15 residues. Deletions cut 0 bases from V and 4 bases from J, with 13 bases between.

In its sample, this clone was seen once. V usage is TRBV7-9 and J usage is TRBJ1-1; D is undetermined. The germline CDR1 and CDR2 sequences are SEHNR and FQNEAQ (reference sequence). The CDR3 runs 13 residues. Trimming pared 7 bases from V and 1 base from J, leaving 10 bases between. The CDR3 loop is CASNRDGNTEAFF. CDR3 in DNA: TGTGCCAGCAATAGGGATGGGAACACTGAAGCTTTCTTT.